The 28 T cell receptor beta chains presented below share a single source sample, sequenced in a study of tumor-infiltrating lymphocytes in primary liver carcinoma. cDNA specific to TCR beta was made from about 0.45 ug of total RNA, with a constant-region primer employed for priming. ARM-PCR was slightly modified, and three nested multiplex PCR rounds with it gave rise to the TCR beta libraries. In the first two PCR rounds, TRBV1-TRBV30 forward primers were paired with a C-beta reverse primer, and each round lasted about 9 cycles. TCRdb re-derived calls from the multiplex PCR reads in MiXCR, one entry per CDR3 protein. The sample yields 330,000 or so distinct CDR3 sequences, less than 65% seen once. Blood RNA came from unsorted whole blood; germline DNA was also extracted. The sequenced material came from peripheral blood. The receptor source for this set is a man aged 35 to 55 with primary liver carcinoma and hepatitis B virus infection.

The chain recombines TRBV10-2 with TRBJ2-7; D is unresolved. The CDR3 totals 13 residues. Germline CDR1 is WSHSY and CDR2 is SAAADI. V was cut by 3 bases and J by 7 bases, with 13 bases left in between. CDR3 sequence (DNA): TGCGCCAGCAGTGACGGCAAACTACGGGAGCAGTACTTC. Protein product: CASSDGKLREQYF.

With respect to this clonotype: At one of its ends the junction is not consistent with the germline gene, which may arise from a read error. This chain uses TRBV6-6 with TRBJ2-5; 8 bases agree with TRBD1. The CDR3 spans 14 residues. Germline V gene sequence: CDR1 MNHNY, CDR2 SVGAGI (reference sequence). The CDR3 region has the DNA TGTGCCAGCAATTACTTGGACAGGGATCCGACCCAGTACTTC. Its translation: CASNYLDRDPTQYF.

This clonotype was picked up many times. CDR3 loop: CASSYEGYTEAFF. The CDR3 DNA follows: TGTGCCAGCAGTTACGAAGGGTACACTGAAGCTTTCTTT. The chain is built from TRBV6-2 or TRBV6-3 and TRBJ1-1; D is uncertain. This CDR3 region has 13 residues. Germline loops: CDR1 MNHEY, CDR2 SVGEGT. V lost 2 bases, J lost 3 bases, and 7 bases lay in between.

In its sample, this clonotype was seen once. Compared with germline, one end of the junction differs, possibly owing to a read error. V is TRBV11-2 and J is TRBJ2-7, with 8 positions matching TRBD1. CDR3 length: 15 amino acids. CDR1 SGHAT and CDR2 FQNNGV come from the germline V gene. The CDR3 nucleotides read TGTGCCAGCAGTTTAGGACAGGGTGGGACCTACGAGCAGTACTTC. This sequence encodes CASSLGQGGTYEQYF.

The sample holds one count of this clonotype. The junction does not match germline at one end; this may be a read error. The chain is built from TRBV7-8 and TRBJ1-1, with D unclear. Germline CDR1 is SGHVS and CDR2 is FQNEAQ. The CDR3 length is 13 residues. In nucleotides, the CDR3 is TGTGCCAGCAGCTCCAGGCTGAACACTGAAGTTTTCTTT. Its protein is CASSSRLNTEVFF.

This clonotype was seen ten or more times. The rearrangement joins TRBV11-2 to TRBJ2-1; TRBD2 matches at 8 bases. Trimming removed 5 bases from V and 0 bases from J; junction bases left unmatched: 3. CDR1 is SGHAT and CDR2 is FQNNGV in the germline V gene. The CDR3 loop spans 15 amino acids. As DNA, the CDR3 is TGTGCCAGCAGCATAGCGGGGATCTCCTACAATGAGCAGTTCTTC. Encoded protein: CASSIAGISYNEQFF.

For this clonotype: A read error may explain this, as a much larger clone is one base away. In this CDR3 the conserved last residue, phenylalanine or tryptophan, is missing, so a read error is likely. The chain carries TRBV6-1 and TRBJ2-5; D perhaps matches TRBD1 (5 bases). The CDR3 is 14 residues long. V was trimmed by 6 bases and J by 1 base, leaving 12 bases between them. The germline CDR1 and CDR2 sequences are MNHNS and SASEGT. CDR3 loop: CASRTGHLQETQYS. DNA of the CDR3: TGTGCCAGCAGGACCGGACACCTCCAAGAGACCCAGTACTCC.

With respect to this clonotype: Sequence at one end of the junction differs from germline and may be a read error. This chain joins TRBV11-2 and TRBJ2-1; 9 bases are shared with TRBD2. CDR1 is SGHAT, CDR2 FQNNGV, per germline. This CDR3 is built from 15 residues. This CDR3 reads CANSSGTSSYNKQFF. The DNA of the CDR3 is TGTGCCAACAGTTCCGGGACTAGCTCCTACAATAAGCAGTTCTTC.

This clonotype was seen a few times. Possible read error: a much larger clone is one base away. The CDR3 DNA sequence: TGCAGCGTTGAAGATGGGGACGACTATGGCCACACCTTC. Protein sequence: CSVEDGDDYGHTF. This chain uses TRBV29-1 with TRBJ1-2, with a weak D call TRBD1 (5 bases). From germline, CDR1 is SQVTM and CDR2 ANQGSEA. The CDR3 loop spans 13 amino acids.

This clonotype was observed at least ten times. The rearrangement joins TRBV6-5 to TRBJ2-1; 8 bases line up with TRBD2. V lost 8 bases and J lost 4; bases outside the gene matches: 13. The CDR3 has 16 residues. Germline assignment: CDR1 MNHEY and CDR2 SVGAGI. DNA of the CDR3: TGTGCCAGCGTCCCCTTTCGGAGCGGGAGATACAATGAGCAGTTCTTC. Residues: CASVPFRSGRYNEQFF.

Only one count was recorded for this clonotype. V gene TRBV28 combines with J gene TRBJ2-1, with D hard to call. V was shortened by 7 bases and J by 5 bases, with 12 bases between the two germline ends. The germline V gene has CDR1 MDHEN and CDR2 SYDVKM. The CDR3 runs 13 residues. In DNA, the CDR3 is TGTGCCAGCACTACTACTAACGACAATGAGCAGTTCTTC. Its protein product is CASTTTNDNEQFF. Looking up the rest from reference TRBV28 and TRBJ2-1 gives the full variable domain: DVKVTQSSRYLVKRTGEKVFLECVQDMDHENMFWYRQDPGLGLRLIYFSYDVKMKEKGDIPEGYSVSREKKERFSLILESASTNQTSMYLCASTTTNDNEQFFGPGTRLTVL.

Points on this clonotype: A junction boundary mismatches the germline segment, possibly from a read error. The gene calls are TRBV5-6 and TRBJ1-1; D gene uncertain. Germline values: CDR1 SGHDT, CDR2 YYEEEE. The CDR3 is made up of 16 amino acids. The CDR3 is CAISFGGVSLNTEAFF. For the CDR3, the DNA is TGTGCCATCAGCTTTGGCGGGGTATCATTGAACACTGAAGCTTTCTTT.

This clonotype was observed at least ten times. The gene calls are TRBV6-2 or TRBV6-3 and TRBJ2-7; D is uncertain. The CDR3 is made up of 13 amino acids. Germline V gives CDR1 MNHEY, CDR2 SVGEGT. V was pared by 5 bases and J by 3 bases, with 11 bases between. This CDR3 reads CASSRIYHYEQYF. The CDR3 nucleotides are TGTGCCAGCAGTCGTATATATCACTACGAGCAGTACTTC.

This clonotype was found a few times. The chain joins TRBV10-3 to TRBJ1-2; 11 bases align to TRBD1. The V gene's germline CDR1 is ENHRY and CDR2 SYGVKD. The V gene end was trimmed by 6 bases and the J gene end by 8 bases; junction bases not matched to a gene: 5. The CDR3 spans 13 residues. CDR3 residues: CAISRGQGGGYTF. Here the CDR3 DNA reads TGTGCCATCAGCAGGGGACAGGGGGGCGGCTACACCTTC.

This clonotype has more than one count but fewer than ten. The CDR3 region has the DNA TGTGCCAGCAGTTATACACGGGACGGGGGGGGGGAGCAGTACTTC. This codes for CASSYTRDGGGEQYF. This rearrangement joins TRBV6-6 to TRBJ2-7, with 8 bases lining up with TRBD2. The CDR3 has 15 amino acids. CDR1 is MNHNY and CDR2 is SVGAGI in the germline V gene (reference sequence). V shed 3 bases and J 7 bases; nucleotides not matched to a gene: 11.

This clonotype appeared many times. The chain links TRBV6-2 or TRBV6-3 to TRBJ2-1; 9 positions agree with TRBD1. The ends lost 8 bases at V and 5 bases at J; junction bases unmatched: 7. Germline CDR1 and CDR2: MNHEY and SVGEGT. The CDR3 loop spans 14 amino acids. CDR3 protein: CASGRQGGDNEQFF. CDR3 nucleotides: TGTGCCAGCGGTAGACAGGGGGGGGACAATGAGCAGTTCTTC.

The rearrangement uses TRBV29-1 and TRBJ1-1; no clear D gene. Germline V gives CDR1 SQVTM, CDR2 ANQGSEA. Deletions cut 4 bases from V and 4 bases from J, with 13 bases between. The CDR3 covers 13 residues. The CDR3 DNA reads as TGCAGCGTTGTAGAGGACGGTAGCACTGAAGCTTTCTTT. Protein sequence: CSVVEDGSTEAFF.

V gene TRBV28 combines with J gene TRBJ1-1, with 8 bases lining up with TRBD1. V trimming: 5 bases; J trimming: 0 bases; junction bases outside the gene matches: 8. The CDR3 is 16 amino acids. Germline-derived CDR1 and CDR2 are MDHEN and SYDVKM. CDR3 amino acids: CASSRRGLTMNTEAFF. DNA of the CDR3: TGTGCCAGCAGTCGCAGGGGGCTAACCATGAACACTGAAGCTTTCTTT.

Notes on this clonotype: No conserved phenylalanine or tryptophan ends this CDR3, so it is likely a read error. V usage is TRBV11-2 and J usage is TRBJ1-1; D gene ambiguous. CDR1 SGHAT and CDR2 FQNNGV come from the germline V gene. V shed 6 bases and J shed 4 bases, with 12 bases lying between them. The CDR3 consists of 13 residues. CDR3 nucleotides: TGTGCCAGCAGTAACCATCCCGTCACTGAAGCTTTCTCT. Protein sequence: CASSNHPVTEAFS.

As for this clonotype: Being one base from a much bigger clone, this may be a read error. The chain uses TRBV6-6 and TRBJ1-6, with D maybe TRBD1 (5 bases). The germline V gene encodes CDR1 MNHNY and CDR2 SVGAGI (reference sequence). This CDR3 spans 17 amino acids. In DNA form, the CDR3 reads TGTTCCAGCAGTCACTCCCTAGCCGGGGGCTATAATTCACCCCTCCACTTT. Protein sequence: CSSSHSLAGGYNSPLHF.

The V gene is TRBV5-1, the J gene TRBJ1-2; D remains ambiguous. Germline CDR1 and CDR2: SGHRS and YFSETQ. The CDR3 consists of 15 residues. The germline V and J ends were trimmed by 1 base and 7 bases, with 17 bases remaining between them. CDR3 amino acids: CASSLSVRSLSGYTF. The CDR3 DNA sequence: TGCGCCAGCAGCTTGTCGGTTCGCAGTTTATCTGGCTACACCTTC.

For this clonotype: A read error may account for a junction end that differs from germline. The V call is TRBV11-3, the J call TRBJ2-1; D unclear. Germline values: CDR1 SGHNT, CDR2 YENEEA. The CDR3 contains 14 residues. CDR3 protein: CASSLGVSNNELSF. In DNA, the CDR3 is TGTGCCAGCAGCTTAGGCGTCTCGAACAATGAGCTGTCCTTC. Full variable domain (remainder filled in from reference TRBV11-3 and TRBJ2-1): EAGVVQSPRYKIIEKKQPVAFWCNPISGHNTLYWYLQNLGQGPELLIRYENEEAVDDSQLPKDRFSAERLKGVDSTLKIQPAELGDSAVYLCASSLGVSNNELSFGPGTRLTVL.

J is TRBJ2-1 and V is TRBV5-1, with 7 positions matching TRBD2. This CDR3 is built from 16 residues. Looked up from germline, CDR1 is SGHRS and CDR2 is YFSETQ. Trimming cost V 2 bases and J 0 bases; bases outside gene matches: 5. The CDR3 here is CASSFSGVSSYNEQFF. CDR3 nucleotide sequence: TGCGCCAGCAGCTTCAGCGGGGTGAGCTCCTACAATGAGCAGTTCTTC.

Regarding this clonotype: Possible read error: a much larger clone is one base away. The chain couples TRBV6-6 to TRBJ1-6; no reliable D call. Germline CDR1 is MNHNY and CDR2 is SVGAGI (reference sequence). Trimming stripped 8 bases from V and 10 bases from J, with 15 bases between. The CDR3 consists of 13 residues. Here the CDR3 reads CASFPKGGSPLHF. Here the CDR3 DNA reads TGTGCCAGCTTTCCAAAAGGAGGCTCACCCCTCCACTTT.

This chain uses TRBV6-1 with TRBJ1-5, with D unresolved. The CDR3 is made up of 14 amino acids. The V end lost 0 bases, the J end lost 10 bases, and 13 bases lay between the germline ends. Germline V CDR1 and CDR2: MNHNS, SASEGT. This CDR3 is CASSEAGLMIPQHF. As DNA, the CDR3 is TGTGCCAGCAGTGAAGCGGGTCTAATGATCCCCCAGCATTTT.

The gene calls are TRBV5-6 and TRBJ2-1, with D perhaps TRBD1 (5 bases). Per germline, CDR1 SGHDT and CDR2 YYEEEE. CDR3 length equals 16 residues. Trimming pared 1 base from V and 6 bases from J, leaving 17 bases between. CDR3 in DNA: TGTGCCAGCAGCTTGAGGGCGTATGGGGCCTCCAATGAGCAGTTCTTC. Amino acids: CASSLRAYGASNEQFF.

The chain combines TRBV6-2 or TRBV6-3 with TRBJ1-5; 7 bases fit TRBD1. This CDR3 is built from 12 residues. Trimming cost V 8 bases and J 5 bases; bases outside gene matches: 3. In germline, CDR1 is MNHEY, CDR2 SVGEGT. CDR3 DNA sequence: TGTGCCAGCGGGCAGGGGGATCAGCCCCAGCATTTT. Translating gives CASGQGDQPQHF.

This clonotype was counted between two and nine times. The chain joins TRBV5-4 to TRBJ2-1, with TRBD2 matching 12 bases. The length of the CDR3 is 15 residues. The trim removed 4 bases at V and 6 bases at J, leaving 5 bases unmatched. The V gene's germline CDR1 is SGHNT and CDR2 YYREEE (reference sequence). The CDR3 nucleotides read TGTGCCAGCAGCATCGGACTAGCGGGAAGCAATGAGCAGTTCTTC. This sequence encodes CASSIGLAGSNEQFF.